The T cell receptor beta chain under discussion was sequenced for a study of blood T cell repertoires in COVID-19. As for the study in general: T cells, B-cell-depleted T cells, or PBMCs provided the cDNA or gDNA that served as material.

Original data processing: Reference gene primers were amplified, and this amplification served to estimate nucleated cell counts. Here immunoSEQ multiplex PCR was the method, and the copy in TCRdb shows in-frame clones only, minus some. V and J calls and clone size follow that table, whereas D and trimming were derived from the DNA. The table includes about 140,000 clones, around 80% detected once. With 6 bases clipped from V and 5 bases from J, the junction kept 4 bases outside the gene matches. Germline V gives CDR1 MDHEN, CDR2 SYDVKM. The length of the CDR3 is 13 residues. The rearrangement links TRBV28 to TRBJ2-5, with 9 bases lining up with TRBD1. The TCR was taken from a man in his sixties with acute or convalescent COVID-19. The sample comprised peripheral blood. This chain's CDR3 is CASSGDRAETQYF. The CDR3, as DNA: TGTGCCAGCAGCGGGGACAGGGCGGAGACCCAGTACTTC. Full variable domain (missing parts from reference TRBV28 and TRBJ2-5): DVKVTQSSRYLVKRTGEKVFLECVQDMDHENMFWYRQDPGLGLRLIYFSYDVKMKEKGDIPEGYSVSREKKERFSLILESASTNQTSMYLCASSGDRAETQYFGPGTRLLVL.